This entry lists 9 T cell receptor beta chains sequenced from one sample in a study of blood T cell repertoires in COVID-19. Clones were read by immunoSEQ multiplex PCR, and TCRdb kept only the in-frame ones, dropping some. In the table there are roughly 220,000 clones, 80% to 85% of which are singletons. Sequencing was carried out using peripheral blood. Receptors originate from a man aged 25 to 40 with active or convalescent COVID-19.

The V and J genes are TRBV30 and TRBJ2-5; 7 bases map to TRBD1. The CDR3 sequence is 14 residues long. With 2 bases clipped from V and 5 bases from J, the junction kept 8 bases outside the gene matches. CDR1 GTSNPN and CDR2 SVGIG come from the germline V gene (reference sequence). The CDR3 DNA reads TGTGCCTGGAGTACCCGAGGGGGCGGGGAGACCCAGTACTTC. This encodes CAWSTRGGGETQYF.

The chain recombines TRBV7-4 with TRBJ1-1; TRBD1 agrees at 7 bases. V gave up 7 bases and J gave up 4 bases; unmatched junction bases: 9. Germline lookup yields CDR1 SGHVT and CDR2 SQSDAQ. CDR3 length: 14 amino acids. The chain's CDR3 is CASIKQGPGTEAFF. DNA for the CDR3: TGTGCCAGCATTAAACAGGGGCCCGGCACTGAAGCTTTCTTT.

This clone has a single count. This chain uses TRBV7-8 with TRBJ2-1, with D possibly being TRBD2 (5 bases). The CDR3 is 14 residues long. From germline, CDR1 is SGHVS and CDR2 FQNEAQ. Trimming pared 7 bases from V and 0 bases from J, leaving 10 bases between. As DNA, the CDR3 is TGTGCCAGCACGGCCACTAGCTCCTACAATGAGCAGTTCTTC. This gives the protein CASTATSSYNEQFF.

In this sample, this clone turned up once. The chain has TRBV3-1 (or the pseudogene TRBV3-2) and TRBJ2-1, with D perhaps TRBD2 (6 bases). Trimming took 0 bases from V and 3 from J, leaving 12 bases between them. CDR1 is LGHDT and CDR2 is YNNKEL in the germline V gene (reference sequence). The CDR3 loop spans 16 amino acids. The CDR3 nucleotides read TGTGCCAGCAGCCAAGAAGTAGCGGACCGCTACAATGAGCAGTTCTTC. Translated, it gives CASSQEVADRYNEQFF.

The DNA for the CDR3 is TGTGCCAGCAGCAGGGCGCTGAACACTGAAGCTTTCTTT. Translation gives CASSRALNTEAFF. The gene calls are TRBV6-5 and TRBJ1-1, with a weak D call TRBD1 (5 bases). V shed 6 bases and J shed 0 bases, with 8 bases lying between them. CDR1 and CDR2 (germline): MNHEY, SVGAGI. The CDR3 has 13 amino acids.

V and J are TRBV19 and TRBJ2-2; no definite D call. CDR1 is LNHDA and CDR2 is SQIVND in the germline V gene (reference sequence). V lost 1 base, J lost 1 base, and 4 bases lay in between. This CDR3 is 14 amino acids long. The CDR3 reads CASSIAWNTGELFF. The CDR3 nucleotides read TGTGCCAGTAGTATAGCGTGGAACACCGGGGAGCTGTTTTTT.

The genes are TRBV15 and TRBJ2-3; D is ambiguous. From germline, CDR1 is LNHNV and CDR2 YYDKDF (reference sequence). This CDR3 region has 16 residues. V was shortened by 5 bases and J by 2 bases, with 17 bases between the two germline ends. CDR3 nucleotide sequence: TGTGCCACCAGCCGATACGGGTCGCCGACCACAGATACGCAGTATTTT. Its protein is CATSRYGSPTTDTQYF.

The rearrangement joins TRBV28 to TRBJ1-1; D possibly corresponds to TRBD1 (6 bases). The CDR3 spans 14 residues. Germline loops: CDR1 MDHEN, CDR2 SYDVKM. The V end lost 5 bases, the J end lost 5 bases, and 15 bases lay between the germline ends. The CDR3 DNA is TGTGCCAGCAGTCCAGCGACAGGTGGTACTGAAGCTTTCTTT. It yields the protein CASSPATGGTEAFF. The full variable domain, in which reference TRBV28 and TRBJ1-1 provide the parts outside the CDR3, is DVKVTQSSRYLVKRTGEKVFLECVQDMDHENMFWYRQDPGLGLRLIYFSYDVKMKEKGDIPEGYSVSREKKERFSLILESASTNQTSMYLCASSPATGGTEAFFGQGTRLTVV.

CDR3 DNA sequence: TGTGCCAGCAGCCCAGCGGGGGGTAGGGTCGAGCAGTACTTC. This gives the protein CASSPAGGRVEQYF. The chain has TRBV7-6 and TRBJ2-7, with TRBD2 identical over 9 bases. CDR1 is SGHVS, CDR2 FNYEAQ, per germline. The length of the CDR3 is 14 residues. Trimming cost V 5 bases and J 6 bases; bases outside gene matches: 8.